The T cell receptor beta chain described here comes from a study of shared clonotypes between healthy human individuals. Study overall: A couple of women and a few men aged 18 to 49 made up the donors. Findings and limits, study-wide: A reduction in generation probabilities was seen for non-shared clonotypes relative to those shared by all four donors.

The germline V gene has CDR1 GTSNPN and CDR2 SVGIG (reference sequence). The CDR3 runs 14 residues. The V end was cut by 7 bases, the J end by 3 bases, with 19 bases between. In regard to this clone: Its antigen is currently unknown.

An even split of each subset's genomic DNA across several immunoSEQ plates was performed. Using immunoSEQ multiplex PCR, the repertoire was profiled, and TCRdb retains in-frame clones only, with some absent. The table lists over 2 million clones, under 95% of them singletons. J is TRBJ2-7 and V is TRBV30; maybe TRBD2 (6 bases). The TCR originated in a young man in good health. Some clones in this sample may be carry-over from other donors' samples. Sequenced input: naive CD4+ T cells from PBMCs. Noted subset: CD45RA+ positively selected. In DNA, the CDR3 is TGTGCCTTGAGGGTGGGAGGAAAGGGCTACGAGCAGTACTTC. Its protein product is CALRVGGKGYEQYF. The whole variable domain, filled in from reference TRBV30 and TRBJ2-7, reads SQTIHQWPATLVQPVGSPLSLECTVEGTSNPNLYWYRQAAGRGLQLLFYSVGIGQISSEVPQNLSASRPQDRQFILSSKKLLLSDSGFYLCALRVGGKGYEQYFGPGTRLTVT.